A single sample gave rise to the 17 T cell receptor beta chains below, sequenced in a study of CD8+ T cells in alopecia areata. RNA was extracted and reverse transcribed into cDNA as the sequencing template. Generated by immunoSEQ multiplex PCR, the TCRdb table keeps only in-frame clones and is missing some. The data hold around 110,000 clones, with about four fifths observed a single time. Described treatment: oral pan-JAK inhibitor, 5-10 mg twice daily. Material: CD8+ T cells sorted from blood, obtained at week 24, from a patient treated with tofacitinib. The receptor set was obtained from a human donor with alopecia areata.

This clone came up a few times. The CDR3 region has the DNA TGTGCCAGCACGGGACAGATTTCTTCAGATACGCAGTATTTT. This translates into CASTGQISSDTQYF. The V and J genes are TRBV7-9 and TRBJ2-3; 7 bases align to TRBD1. The CDR3 covers 14 residues. Per germline, CDR1 SEHNR and CDR2 FQNEAQ (reference sequence). The J segment lost 4 bases and the V segment lost 7 bases, leaving 8 bases of the junction unmatched.

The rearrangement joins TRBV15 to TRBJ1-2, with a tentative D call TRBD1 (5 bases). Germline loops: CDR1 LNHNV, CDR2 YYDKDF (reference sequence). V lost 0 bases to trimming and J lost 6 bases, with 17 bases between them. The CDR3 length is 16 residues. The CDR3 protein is CATSRDKLSGMHGYTF. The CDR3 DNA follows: TGTGCCACCAGCAGAGATAAACTTTCAGGGATGCATGGCTACACCTTC.

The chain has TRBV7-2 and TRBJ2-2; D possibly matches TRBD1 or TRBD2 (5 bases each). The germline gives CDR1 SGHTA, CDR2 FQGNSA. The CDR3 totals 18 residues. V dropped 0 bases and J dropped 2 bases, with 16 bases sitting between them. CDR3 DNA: TGTGCCAGCAGCTTAGCAGGGACGGAGAAACTTAACACCGGGGAGCTGTTTTTT. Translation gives CASSLAGTEKLNTGELFF.

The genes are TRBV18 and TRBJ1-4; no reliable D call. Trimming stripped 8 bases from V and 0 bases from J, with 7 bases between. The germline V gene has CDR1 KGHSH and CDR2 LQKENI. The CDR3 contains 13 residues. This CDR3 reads CASAGSTNEKLFF. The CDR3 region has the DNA TGTGCCAGCGCCGGGTCAACTAATGAAAAACTGTTTTTT. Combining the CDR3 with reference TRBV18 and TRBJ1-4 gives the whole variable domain NAGVMQNPRHLVRRRGQEARLRCSPMKGHSHVYWYRQLPEEGLKFMVYLQKENIIDESGMPKERFSAEFPKEGPSILRIQQVVRGDSAAYFCASAGSTNEKLFFGSGTQLSVL.

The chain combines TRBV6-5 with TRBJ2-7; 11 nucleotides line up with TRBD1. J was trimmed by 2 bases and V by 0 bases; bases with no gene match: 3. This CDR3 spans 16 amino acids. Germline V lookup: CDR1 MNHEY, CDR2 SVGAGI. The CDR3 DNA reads TGTGCCAGCAGTTACTCGAGGGACAGGGGGGCCTACGAGCAGTACTTC. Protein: CASSYSRDRGAYEQYF.

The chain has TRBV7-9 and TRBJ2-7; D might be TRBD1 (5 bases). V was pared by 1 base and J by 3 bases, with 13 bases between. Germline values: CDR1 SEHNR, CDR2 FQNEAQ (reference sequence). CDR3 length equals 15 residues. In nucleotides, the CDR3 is TGTGCCAGCAGCTTAGAAGTGCAGGGAATCTACGAGCAGTACTTC. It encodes CASSLEVQGIYEQYF.

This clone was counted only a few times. CDR3 amino acids: CASSSPQTDQETQYF. The CDR3 DNA sequence: TGTGCCAGCAGCTCCCCCCAGACAGACCAAGAGACCCAGTACTTC. The J gene is TRBJ2-5, the V gene TRBV7-9, with D possibly TRBD1 on 5 matching bases. The CDR3 sequence is 15 residues long. V was trimmed by 4 bases and J by 0 bases, leaving 12 bases between them. Germline CDR1 SEHNR, CDR2 FQNEAQ (reference sequence).

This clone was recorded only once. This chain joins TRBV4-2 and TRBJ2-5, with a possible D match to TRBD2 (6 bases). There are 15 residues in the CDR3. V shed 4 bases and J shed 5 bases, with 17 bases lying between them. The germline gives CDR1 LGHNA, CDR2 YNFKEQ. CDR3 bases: TGTGCCAGCAGCCCATTCATCGCGGGGTGGGAGACCCAGTACTTC. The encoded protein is CASSPFIAGWETQYF.

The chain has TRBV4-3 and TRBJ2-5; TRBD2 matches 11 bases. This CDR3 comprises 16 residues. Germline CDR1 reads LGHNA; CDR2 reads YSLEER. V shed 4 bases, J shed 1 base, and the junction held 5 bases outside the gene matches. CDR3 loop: CASSRLAGGTQETQYF. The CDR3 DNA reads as TGCGCCAGCAGCCGATTAGCGGGGGGGACCCAAGAGACCCAGTACTTC.

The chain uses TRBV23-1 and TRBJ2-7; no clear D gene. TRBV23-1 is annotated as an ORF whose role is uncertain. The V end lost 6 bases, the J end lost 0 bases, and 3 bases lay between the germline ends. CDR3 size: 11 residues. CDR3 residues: CASRVSYEQYF. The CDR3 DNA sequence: TGCGCCAGCAGGGTCTCCTACGAGCAGTACTTC.

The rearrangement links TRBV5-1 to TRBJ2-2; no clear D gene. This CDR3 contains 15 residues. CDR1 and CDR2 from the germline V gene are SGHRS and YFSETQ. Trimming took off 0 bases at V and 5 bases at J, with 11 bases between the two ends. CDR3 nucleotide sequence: TGCGCCAGCAGCTTGGCCTGGGTGACGACCGGGGAGCTGTTTTTT. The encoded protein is CASSLAWVTTGELFF.

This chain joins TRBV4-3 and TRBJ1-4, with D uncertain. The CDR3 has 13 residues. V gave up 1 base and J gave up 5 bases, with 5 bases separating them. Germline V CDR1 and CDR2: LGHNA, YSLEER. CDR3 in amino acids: CASSQVPNEKLFF. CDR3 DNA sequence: TGCGCCAGCAGCCAAGTCCCGAATGAAAAACTGTTTTTT.

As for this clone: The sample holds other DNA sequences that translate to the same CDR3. The CDR3 sequence is CASSLAGGNTEAFF. The CDR3 DNA reads TGCGCCAGCAGCTTGGCCGGAGGGAACACTGAAGCTTTCTTT. V usage is TRBV5-1 and J usage is TRBJ1-1, with no clear D. Trimming cost V 0 bases and J 1 base, with 7 bases left between them. Germline V gene lookup returns CDR1 SGHRS and CDR2 YFSETQ. The CDR3 spans 14 residues.

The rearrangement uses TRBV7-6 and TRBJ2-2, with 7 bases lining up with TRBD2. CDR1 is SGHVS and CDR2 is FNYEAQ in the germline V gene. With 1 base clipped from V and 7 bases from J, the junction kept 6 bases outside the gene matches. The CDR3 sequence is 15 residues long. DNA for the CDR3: TGTGCCAGCAGCTTAGTGGGAGGGGACGACGGGGAGCTGTTTTTT. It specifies CASSLVGGDDGELFF.

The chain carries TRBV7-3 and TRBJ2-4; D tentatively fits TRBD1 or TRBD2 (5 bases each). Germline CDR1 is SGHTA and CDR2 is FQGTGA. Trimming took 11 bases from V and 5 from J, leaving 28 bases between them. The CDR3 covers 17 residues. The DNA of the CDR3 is TGTGCCCGGGGCTGGGATGGGGGAGCCGGCCAAGAAAACATTCAGTACTTC. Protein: CARGWDGGAGQENIQYF.

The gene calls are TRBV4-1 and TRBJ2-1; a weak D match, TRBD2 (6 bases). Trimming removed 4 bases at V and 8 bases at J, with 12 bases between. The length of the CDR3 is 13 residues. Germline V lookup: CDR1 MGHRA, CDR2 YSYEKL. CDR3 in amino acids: CASSPQGGDEQFF. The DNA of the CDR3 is TGCGCCAGCAGCCCCCAGGGAGGAGATGAGCAGTTCTTC.

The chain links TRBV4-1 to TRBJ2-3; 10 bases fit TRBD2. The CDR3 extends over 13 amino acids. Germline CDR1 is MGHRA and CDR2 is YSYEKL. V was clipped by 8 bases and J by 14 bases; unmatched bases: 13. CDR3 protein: CASASPSGGPSYF. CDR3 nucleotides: TGCGCCAGCGCCAGTCCTAGCGGGGGCCCCTCGTATTTT.